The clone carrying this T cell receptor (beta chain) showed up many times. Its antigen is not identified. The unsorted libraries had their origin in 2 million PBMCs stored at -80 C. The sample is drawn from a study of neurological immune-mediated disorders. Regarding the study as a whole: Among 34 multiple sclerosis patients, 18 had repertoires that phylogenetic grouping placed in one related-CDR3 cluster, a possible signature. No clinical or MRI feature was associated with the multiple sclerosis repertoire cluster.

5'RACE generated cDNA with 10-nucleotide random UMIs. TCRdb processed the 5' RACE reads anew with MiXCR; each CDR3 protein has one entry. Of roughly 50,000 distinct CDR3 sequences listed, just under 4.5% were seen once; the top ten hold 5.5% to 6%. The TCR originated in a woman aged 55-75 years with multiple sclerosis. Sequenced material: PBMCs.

The CDR3 nucleotides read TGTGCCAGCAGCCCCTCCCCCTTTGGAGGGATAACAGATACGCAGTATTTT. Its protein product is CASSPSPFGGITDTQYF. V is TRBV7-2 and J is TRBJ2-3; D is perhaps TRBD2 (6 bases). V was clipped by 5 bases and J by 3 bases, with 21 bases between them. Per germline, CDR1 SGHTA and CDR2 FQGNSA. The CDR3 covers 17 residues.